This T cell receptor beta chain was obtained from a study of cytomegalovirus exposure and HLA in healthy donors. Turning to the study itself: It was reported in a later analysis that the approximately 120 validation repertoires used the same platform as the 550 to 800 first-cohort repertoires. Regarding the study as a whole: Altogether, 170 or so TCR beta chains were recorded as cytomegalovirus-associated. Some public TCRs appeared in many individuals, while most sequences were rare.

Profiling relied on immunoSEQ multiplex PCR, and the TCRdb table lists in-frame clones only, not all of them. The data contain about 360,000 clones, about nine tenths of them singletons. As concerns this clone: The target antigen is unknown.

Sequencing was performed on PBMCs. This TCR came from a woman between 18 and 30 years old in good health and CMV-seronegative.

CDR3: CASRISGGETDTQYF. The CDR3 DNA follows: TGTGCCAGCAGAATTAGCGGGGGAGAGACAGATACGCAGTATTTT. V and J are TRBV28 and TRBJ2-3, with 9 bases fitting TRBD2. The CDR3 runs 15 residues. V lost 6 bases and J lost 3; bases outside the gene matches: 7. Germline lookup yields CDR1 MDHEN and CDR2 SYDVKM.